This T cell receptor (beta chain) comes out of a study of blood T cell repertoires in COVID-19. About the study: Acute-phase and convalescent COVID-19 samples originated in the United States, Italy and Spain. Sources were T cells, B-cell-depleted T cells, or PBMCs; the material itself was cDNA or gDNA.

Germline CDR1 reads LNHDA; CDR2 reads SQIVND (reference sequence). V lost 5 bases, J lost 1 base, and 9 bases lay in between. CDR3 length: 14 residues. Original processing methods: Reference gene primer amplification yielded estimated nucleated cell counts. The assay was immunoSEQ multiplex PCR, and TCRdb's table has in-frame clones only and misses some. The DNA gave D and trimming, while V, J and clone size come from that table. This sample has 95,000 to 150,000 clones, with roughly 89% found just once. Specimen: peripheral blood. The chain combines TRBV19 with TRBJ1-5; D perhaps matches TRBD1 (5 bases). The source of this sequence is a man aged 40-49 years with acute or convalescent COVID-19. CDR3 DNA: TGTGCCAGTAGTTCCGACAGCAGCAATCAGCCCCAGCATTTT. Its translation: CASSSDSSNQPQHF.